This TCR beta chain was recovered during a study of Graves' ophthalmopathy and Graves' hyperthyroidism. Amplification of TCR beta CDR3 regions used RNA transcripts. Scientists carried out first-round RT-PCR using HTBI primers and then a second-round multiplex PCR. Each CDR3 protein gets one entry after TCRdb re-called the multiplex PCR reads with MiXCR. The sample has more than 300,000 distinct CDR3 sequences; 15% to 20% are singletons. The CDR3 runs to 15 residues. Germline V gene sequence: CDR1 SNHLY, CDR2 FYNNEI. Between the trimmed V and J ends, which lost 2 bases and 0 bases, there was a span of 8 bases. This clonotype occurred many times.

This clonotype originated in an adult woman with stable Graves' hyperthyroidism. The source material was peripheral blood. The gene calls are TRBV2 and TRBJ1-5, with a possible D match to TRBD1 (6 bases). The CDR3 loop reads CASSESGASNQPQHF. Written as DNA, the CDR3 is TGTGCCAGCAGTGAATCAGGGGCTAGCAATCAGCCCCAGCATTTT.